One sample yielded the 21 T cell receptor beta chains listed below, sequenced in a study of T cells in Graves' hyperthyroidism and ophthalmopathy. Regions amplified from RNA transcripts were the TCR beta CDR3 regions. The study used the HTBI primer set for a first-round RT-PCR of the TCR CDR3. TCRdb itself ran the multiplex PCR reads through MiXCR, one entry per CDR3 protein. The data hold approximately 300,000 distinct CDR3 sequences, with approximately 15% observed a single time. Sequenced: blood. The receptors were sampled from a woman aged 55-70 years with Graves' ophthalmopathy.

This clonotype was recorded at least ten times. The CDR3 spells CASSRGWTNEKLFF. The CDR3, as DNA: TGTGCCAGCAGTCGGGGGTGGACTAATGAAAAACTGTTTTTT. The rearrangement joins TRBV6-1 to TRBJ1-4; perhaps TRBD1 as D (5 bases). The CDR3 has 14 residues. Looked up from germline, CDR1 is MNHNS and CDR2 is SASEGT. V lost 5 bases and J lost 2, with 9 bases in between.

This clonotype has at least ten counts. The V call is TRBV7-9, the J call TRBJ1-2; 8 bases match TRBD1. Germline V gives CDR1 SEHNR, CDR2 FQNEAQ (reference sequence). CDR3 length equals 13 residues. The trim removed 5 bases at V and 6 bases at J, leaving 5 bases unmatched. In nucleotides, the CDR3 is TGTGCCAGCAGCCGGACAGGGTCGGATGGCTACACCTTC. Its protein is CASSRTGSDGYTF.

This clonotype was seen only once. Given a much more abundant clone one base away, this may be a read error. The chain links TRBV15 to TRBJ1-2, with D hard to call. The CDR3 contains 15 residues. The V gene's germline CDR1 is LNHNV and CDR2 YYDKDF (reference sequence). V lost 0 bases and J lost 4, with 12 bases in between. CDR3 loop: CATSRDKGPGYGYTF. CDR3 in DNA: TGTGCCACCAGCAGAGATAAGGGTCCGGGCTATGGCTACACCTTC.

This clonotype showed up many times. The chain carries TRBV28 and TRBJ1-2; no firm D call. Per the germline V gene, CDR1 is MDHEN and CDR2 is SYDVKM. The CDR3 runs 12 residues. V was pared by 5 bases and J by 3 bases, with 7 bases between. CDR3 sequence reads: CASSLVDYGYTF. The CDR3 nucleotides are TGTGCCAGCAGTCTAGTCGACTATGGCTACACCTTC.

This clonotype was observed many times. V and J are TRBV20-1 and TRBJ1-5, with a tentative D call TRBD1 (6 bases). The CDR3 runs 12 residues. Germline V gives CDR1 DFQATT, CDR2 SNEGSKA (reference sequence). With 3 bases removed from V and 9 bases from J, the gap between germline ends came to 12 bases. CDR3 sequence: CSARGAGWPQHF. The DNA for the CDR3 is TGCAGTGCTAGGGGGGCCGGCTGGCCCCAGCATTTT.

This clonotype came up many times. The chain combines TRBV18 with TRBJ1-4, with a possible D match to TRBD1 (5 bases). The CDR3 is 18 residues long. The V and J ends lost 1 base and 3 bases respectively, with 18 bases between them. From germline, CDR1 is KGHSH and CDR2 LQKENI. The CDR3 nucleotides are TGTGCCAGCTCACCACTCAGTCGGGGACCGACTTCTAATGAAAAACTGTTTTTT. Translation: CASSPLSRGPTSNEKLFF.

In its sample, this clonotype was seen many times. The chain carries TRBV20-1 and TRBJ1-1, with a tentative D call TRBD1 (6 bases). Trimming left V 5 bases short and J 3 bases short, with 19 bases between. Germline assignment: CDR1 DFQATT and CDR2 SNEGSKA (reference sequence). The CDR3 is 15 amino acids. The DNA of the CDR3 is TGCAGTGCTCGACAGACAGGCGGGAGGGACACTGAAGCTTTCTTT. Translating gives CSARQTGGRDTEAFF.

As for this clonotype: The junction and the germline gene differ at one end; a read error may be behind it. This chain joins TRBV5-4 and TRBJ2-2; 9 bases match TRBD1. In germline, CDR1 is SGHNT, CDR2 YYREEE (reference sequence). CDR3 length: 16 amino acids. This CDR3 reads CASSQRGQGNTGGLFF. The CDR3 DNA sequence: TGTGCCAGCAGCCAACGAGGACAGGGGAACACCGGGGGGCTGTTTTTT.

The gene calls are TRBV20-1 and TRBJ1-5, with TRBD1 as a possible D gene (6 bases). Germline CDR1 DFQATT, CDR2 SNEGSKA (reference sequence). There are 14 residues in the CDR3. Trimming took off 6 bases at V and 0 bases at J, with 12 bases between the two ends. In DNA, the CDR3 is TGCAGTGCCGAACAGGGATATAGCAATCAGCCCCAGCATTTT. As protein: CSAEQGYSNQPQHF.

This clonotype was seen many times. This chain joins TRBV6-1 and TRBJ1-1, with D perhaps TRBD1 (5 bases). The CDR3 spans 15 residues. CDR1 MNHNS and CDR2 SASEGT come from the germline V gene. V lost 6 bases to trimming and J lost 1 base, with 15 bases between them. DNA of the CDR3: TGTGCCAGCAGACGTGACCCGACAGCGAACACTGAAGCTTTCTTT. Its protein product is CASRRDPTANTEAFF.

About this clonotype: Mismatch with germline at one junction end may stem from a read error. The chain uses TRBV5-1 and TRBJ2-5, with 15 bases that match TRBD2. The length of the CDR3 is 15 residues. The germline CDR1 and CDR2 sequences are SGHRS and YFSETQ. The CDR3 region has the DNA TGCGCCAGCAGTTCAGGACTAGCGGGGGGGAGAGAGCAGTGCTTC. Translation: CASSSGLAGGREQCF.

This clonotype was counted at least ten times. The CDR3 is CSARQSPITDTQYF. CDR3 bases: TGCAGTGCTAGACAGTCCCCAATCACAGATACGCAGTATTTT. The chain recombines TRBV20-1 with TRBJ2-3, with unresolved D. Per germline, CDR1 DFQATT and CDR2 SNEGSKA (reference sequence). The CDR3 is 14 amino acids. V was cut by 2 bases and J by 2 bases, with 11 bases left in between.

This clonotype has just a few counts. The V call is TRBV5-4, the J call TRBJ2-3, with TRBD2 matching 12 bases. CDR1 is SGHNT and CDR2 is YYREEE in the germline V gene (reference sequence). Trimming took 4 bases from V and 4 from J; bases not matched to a gene: 10. CDR3 length: 17 residues. CDR3 residues: CASSPRLAGVAADTQYF. As DNA, the CDR3 is TGTGCCAGCAGCCCGAGACTAGCGGGAGTGGCAGCAGATACGCAGTATTTT.

This clonotype was counted at least ten times. V usage is TRBV7-6 and J usage is TRBJ2-5, with a tentative D call TRBD2 (6 bases). Trimming pared 6 bases from V and 1 base from J, leaving 30 bases between. The CDR3 has 20 residues. Germline values: CDR1 SGHVS, CDR2 FNYEAQ. For the CDR3, the DNA is TGTGCCAGCAGTACGGTGGGTCCGTCTGGGAGGCCAGGGCCCCAAGAGACCCAGTACTTC. Protein: CASSTVGPSGRPGPQETQYF.

This clonotype was observed many times. The CDR3 DNA reads as TGTGCCAGCAGCCTCGGGAACTACAATGAGCAGTTCTTC. Amino acids: CASSLGNYNEQFF. The chain carries TRBV7-2 and TRBJ2-1; possibly TRBD2 for D (5 bases). This CDR3 has 13 amino acids. Germline V CDR1 and CDR2: SGHTA, FQGNSA. V was trimmed by 5 bases and J by 3 bases, leaving 8 bases between them. Full variable domain (outside the CDR3, taken from reference TRBV7-2 and TRBJ2-1): GAGVSQSPSNKVTEKGKDVELRCDPISGHTALYWYRQSLGQGLEFLIYFQGNSAPDKSGLPSDRFSAERTGGSVSTLTIQRTQQEDSAVYLCASSLGNYNEQFFGPGTRLTVL.

This clonotype was counted only a few times. The junction departs from the called germline gene at one end, perhaps through a read error. This chain joins TRBV7-9 and TRBJ1-2; 9 bases align to TRBD1. CDR1 SEHNR and CDR2 FQNEAQ come from the germline V gene (reference sequence). The CDR3 sequence is 14 residues long. The CDR3 loop reads CASSPGQGNSGYTF. CDR3 in DNA: TGTGCCAGCAGCCCTGGACAGGGGAACTCTGGCTACACCTTC.

The chain uses TRBV20-1 and TRBJ2-1; D not certain. Germline values: CDR1 DFQATT, CDR2 SNEGSKA (reference sequence). Trimming removed 6 bases at V and 8 bases at J, with 11 bases between. The CDR3 has 11 residues. CDR3 in DNA: TGCAGTGCCTCACCCTCCCATGAGCAGTTCTTC. It encodes CSASPSHEQFF.

This clonotype was recorded many times. The CDR3 sequence: CASRGADSYNEQFF. The CDR3 DNA is TGTGCCAGCAGGGGGGCTGATTCCTACAATGAGCAGTTCTTC. This chain uses TRBV2 with TRBJ2-1, with D maybe TRBD1 (6 bases). The CDR3 has 14 residues. CDR1 SNHLY and CDR2 FYNNEI come from the germline V gene. Trimming took 6 bases from V and 1 from J, leaving 10 bases between them.

The V call is TRBV20-1, the J call TRBJ2-2; 8 bases are a match to TRBD2. CDR3 length equals 13 residues. J was trimmed by 10 bases and V by 3 bases; bases with no gene match: 7. Per germline, CDR1 DFQATT and CDR2 SNEGSKA (reference sequence). CDR3 bases: TGCAGTGCTAGCGGGGGGGCAAACGCGGAGCTGTTTTTT. This codes for CSASGGANAELFF.

At least ten counts were recorded for this clonotype. V gene TRBV4-3 combines with J gene TRBJ1-1; perhaps TRBD1 as D (5 bases). Germline V CDR1 and CDR2: LGHNA, YSLEER. Deletions cut 2 bases from V and 1 base from J, with 14 bases between. CDR3 length equals 16 residues. The CDR3, as DNA: TGCGCCAGCAGCCAAATCGCAGGGTACGGGAACACTGAAGCTTTCTTT. Protein: CASSQIAGYGNTEAFF.

This clonotype has at least ten counts. The rearrangement links TRBV28 to TRBJ1-5, with no clear D. V was pared by 6 bases and J by 4 bases, with 13 bases between. This CDR3 has 14 residues. Germline CDR1 is MDHEN and CDR2 is SYDVKM. CDR3 DNA: TGTGCCAGCAGCCCGGTTGGGAGGAATCAGCCCCAGCATTTT. It encodes CASSPVGRNQPQHF.